A selection of T cell receptor beta chains follows, all from one sample in a study of cytomegalovirus exposure and HLA in healthy donors. Repertoires were generated with immunoSEQ multiplex PCR, while TCRdb's copy carries only in-frame clones and drops some. The sample has under 95,000 clones, more than 70% seen once; the top ten hold about 12%. The sequencing input was PBMCs. These TCRs come from a woman aged 40 to 50 in good health and CMV-seropositive. The CDR3 runs from the conserved cysteine through the conserved F or W. The D gene is left open where the match is weak. Clone size is not always given. Where it is, it says once, few, many or a class for expanded clones.

J gene	D gene	clone size	V gene	CDR3 DNA	CDR3 protein
TRBJ1-5	-	-	TRBV27	TGTGCCAGCGGTGCATGGGAGGATCAGCCCCAGCATTTT	CASGAWEDQPQHF
TRBJ1-1	-	-	TRBV4-1	TGCGCCAGCAGCCGTCCCTCCGGGACACTGAACACTGAAGCTTTCTTT	CASSRPSGTLNTEAFF
TRBJ1-4	-	-	TRBV6-5	TGTGCCAGCAGTCCGACATCTGGTGAAAAACTGTTTTTT	CASSPTSGEKLFF
TRBJ2-1	TRBD2	-	TRBV6-6	TGTGCCAGCAAGGCTAGCGGGGTCTACAATGAGCAGTTCTTC	CASKASGVYNEQFF
TRBJ2-1	TRBD2	-	TRBV5-1	TGCGCCAGCAGCTTGCGACTAGCGGGCTATGATGAGCAGTTCTTC	CASSLRLAGYDEQFF
TRBJ2-7	-	few	TRBV7-2	TGTGCCAGCAGCCTAATCCGCTACGAGCAGTACTTC	CASSLIRYEQYF
TRBJ2-7	-	-	TRBV5-4	TGTGCCAGCAGCTTGAGCCGCCTCGACTACGAGCAGTACTTC	CASSLSRLDYEQYF
TRBJ2-5	-	-	TRBV7-6	TGTGCCAGCAGCCGCCTTGCGGAGACCCAGTACTTC	CASSRLAETQYF
TRBJ1-6	TRBD1	-	TRBV5-1	TGCGCCAGCAGGCCGACAGGGGGCGACGGATCACCCCTCCACTTT	CASRPTGGDGSPLHF
TRBJ1-2	TRBD1	-	TRBV5-1	TGCGCCAGCAGCTTGGCGACAGGGGGCTATGGCTACACCTTC	CASSLATGGYGYTF